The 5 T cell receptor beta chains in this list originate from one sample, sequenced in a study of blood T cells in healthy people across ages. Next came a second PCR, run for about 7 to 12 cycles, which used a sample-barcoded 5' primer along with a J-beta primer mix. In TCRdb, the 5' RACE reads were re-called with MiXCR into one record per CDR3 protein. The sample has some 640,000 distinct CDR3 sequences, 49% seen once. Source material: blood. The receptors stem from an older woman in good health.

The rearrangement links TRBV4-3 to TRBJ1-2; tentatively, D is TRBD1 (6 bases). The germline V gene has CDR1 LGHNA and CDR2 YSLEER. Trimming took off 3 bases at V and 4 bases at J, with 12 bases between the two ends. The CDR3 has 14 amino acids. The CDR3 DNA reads TGCGCCAGCAGCCAGCTACAGGGTATCTATGGCTACACCTTC. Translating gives CASSQLQGIYGYTF.

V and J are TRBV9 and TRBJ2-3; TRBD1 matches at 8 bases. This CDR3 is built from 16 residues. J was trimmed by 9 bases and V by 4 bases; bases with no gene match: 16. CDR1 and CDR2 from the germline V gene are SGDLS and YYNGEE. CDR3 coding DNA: TGTGCCAGCAGCATCCAGTCAGGGGGCACACAGACGACGCAGTATTTT. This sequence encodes CASSIQSGGTQTTQYF.

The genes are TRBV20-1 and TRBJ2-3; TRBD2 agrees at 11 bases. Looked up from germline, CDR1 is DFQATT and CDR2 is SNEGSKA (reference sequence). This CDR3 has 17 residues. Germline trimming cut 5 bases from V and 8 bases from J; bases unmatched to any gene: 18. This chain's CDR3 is CSAGRRRGLAEGVTQYF. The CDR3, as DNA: TGCAGTGCTGGCCGAAGGAGGGGACTAGCGGAGGGTGTTACGCAGTATTTT.

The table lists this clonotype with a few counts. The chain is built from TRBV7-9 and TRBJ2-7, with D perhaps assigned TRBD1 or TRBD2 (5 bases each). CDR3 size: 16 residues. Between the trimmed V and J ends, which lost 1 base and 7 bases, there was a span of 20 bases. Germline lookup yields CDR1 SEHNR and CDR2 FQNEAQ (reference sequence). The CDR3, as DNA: TGTGCCAGCAGCTTAGGGGGCCGGGGATCGGCGCGGGAGCAGTACTTC. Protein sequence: CASSLGGRGSAREQYF.

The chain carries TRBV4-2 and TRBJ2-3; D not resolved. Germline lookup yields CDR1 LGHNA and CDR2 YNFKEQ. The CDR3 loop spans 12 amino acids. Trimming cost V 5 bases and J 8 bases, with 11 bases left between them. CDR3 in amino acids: CASSSGEATQYF. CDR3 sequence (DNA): TGTGCCAGCAGCTCCGGAGAAGCTACGCAGTATTTT.